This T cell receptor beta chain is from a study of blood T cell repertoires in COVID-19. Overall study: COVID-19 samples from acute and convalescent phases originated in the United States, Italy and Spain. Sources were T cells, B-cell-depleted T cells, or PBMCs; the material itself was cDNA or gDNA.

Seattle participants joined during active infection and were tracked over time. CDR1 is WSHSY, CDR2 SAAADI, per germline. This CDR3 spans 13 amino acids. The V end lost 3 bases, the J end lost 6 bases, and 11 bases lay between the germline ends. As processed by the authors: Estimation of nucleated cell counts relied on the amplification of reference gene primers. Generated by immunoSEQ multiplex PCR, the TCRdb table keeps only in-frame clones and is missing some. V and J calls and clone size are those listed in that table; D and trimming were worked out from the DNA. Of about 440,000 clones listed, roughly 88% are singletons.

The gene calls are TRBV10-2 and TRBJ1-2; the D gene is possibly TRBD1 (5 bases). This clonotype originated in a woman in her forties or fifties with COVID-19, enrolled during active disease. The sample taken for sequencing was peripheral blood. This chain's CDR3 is CASSEDSRNGYTF. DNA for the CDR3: TGCGCCAGCAGTGAAGACAGTAGAAATGGCTACACCTTC.